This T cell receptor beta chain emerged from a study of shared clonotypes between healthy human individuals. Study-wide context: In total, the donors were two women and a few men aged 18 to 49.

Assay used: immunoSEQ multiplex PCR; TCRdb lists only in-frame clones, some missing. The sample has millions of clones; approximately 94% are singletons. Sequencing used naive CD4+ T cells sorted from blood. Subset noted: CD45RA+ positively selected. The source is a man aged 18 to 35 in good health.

CDR3 protein: CASSLAGYAYGYTF. CDR3 bases: TGTGCCAGCAGCCTCGCAGGGTACGCCTATGGCTACACCTTC. The V gene is TRBV7-9, the J gene TRBJ1-2; possible D gene TRBD1, 5 bases. Per germline, CDR1 SEHNR and CDR2 FQNEAQ (reference sequence). The CDR3 is 14 amino acids. Trimming took 5 bases from V and 4 from J, leaving 14 bases between them. Using reference TRBV7-9 and TRBJ1-2 for the parts outside the CDR3, the full variable domain is DTGVSQNPRHKITKRGQNVTFRCDPISEHNRLYWYRQTLGQGPEFLTYFQNEAQLEKSRLLSDRFSAERPKGSFSTLEIQRTEQGDSAMYLCASSLAGYAYGYTFGSGTRLTVV.